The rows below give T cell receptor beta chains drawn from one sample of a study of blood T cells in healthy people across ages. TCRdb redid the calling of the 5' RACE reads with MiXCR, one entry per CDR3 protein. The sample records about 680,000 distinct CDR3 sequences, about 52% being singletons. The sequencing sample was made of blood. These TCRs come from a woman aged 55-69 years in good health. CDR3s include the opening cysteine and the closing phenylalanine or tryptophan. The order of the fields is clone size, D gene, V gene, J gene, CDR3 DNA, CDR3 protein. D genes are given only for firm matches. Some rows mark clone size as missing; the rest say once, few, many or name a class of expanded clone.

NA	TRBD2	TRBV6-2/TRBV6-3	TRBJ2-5	TGTGCCAGCAGTTCGAGACTAGCATTGTACCAAGAGACCCAGTACTTC	CASSSRLALYQETQYF
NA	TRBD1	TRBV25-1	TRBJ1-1	TGTGCCAGCAGTGAATGGAACAGGGGGTCTTACACTGAAGCTTTCTTT	CASSEWNRGSYTEAFF
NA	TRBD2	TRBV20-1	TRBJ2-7	TGCAGTGCCCCCCACACTAGCGGCTCCTACGAGCAGTACTTC	CSAPHTSGSYEQYF
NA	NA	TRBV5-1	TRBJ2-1	TGCGCCAGCAGCTACACCGGGACTGCCTCGGAGCAGTTCTTC	CASSYTGTASEQFF
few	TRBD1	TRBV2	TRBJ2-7	TGTGCCAGCACTACAAAGGACAGGGGGCTATACGAGCAGTACTTC	CASTTKDRGLYEQYF
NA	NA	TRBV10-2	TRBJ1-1	TGCGCCAGCAGTACGACGGGGGGAATCACTGAAGCTTTCTTT	CASSTTGGITEAFF
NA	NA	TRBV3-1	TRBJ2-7	TGTGCCAGCAGCCAAGGAGGACGGAGCTCCTACGAGCAGTACTTC	CASSQGGRSSYEQYF
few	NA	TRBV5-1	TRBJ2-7	TGCGCCAGTGGACTCGAGGGAGCCTACGAGCAGTACTTC	CASGLEGAYEQYF
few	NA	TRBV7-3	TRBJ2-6	TGTGCCAGCAGCTTACGAGGGGGAAGCTCTGGGGCCAACGTCCTGACTTTC	CASSLRGGSSGANVLTF
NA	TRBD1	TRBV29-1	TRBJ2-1	TGCAGCGTGGCGGGACGCGCGGGGACAGGGTCCGGTGAGCAGTTCTTC	CSVAGRAGTGSGEQFF
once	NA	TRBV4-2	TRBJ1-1	TGTGCCAGCAGCCAAGTTAAAGGGGGCACTGAAGCTTTCTTT	CASSQVKGGTEAFF
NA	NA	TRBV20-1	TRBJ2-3	TGCAGTGCAAAAGACAGGACGGGAATAGATACGCAGTATTTT	CSAKDRTGIDTQYF
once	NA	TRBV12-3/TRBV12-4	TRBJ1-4	TGTGCCAGCAGTCGTGATCGTCTGAAGACTAATGAAAAACTGTTTTTT	CASSRDRLKTNEKLFF
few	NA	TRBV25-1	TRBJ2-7	TGTGCCAGCAGTGAATATTACGCGGACTCAATAACGGGGGCCCACGAGCAGTACTTC	CASSEYYADSITGAHEQYF
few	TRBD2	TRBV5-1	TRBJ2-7	TGCGCTAGCAGCCAGGGACTAGCGGGAGAAGACGAGCAGTACTTC	CASSQGLAGEDEQYF
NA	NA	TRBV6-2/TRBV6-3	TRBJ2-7	TGTGCCAGCAGTCGGGACCACCCCTACGAGCAGTACTTC	CASSRDHPYEQYF
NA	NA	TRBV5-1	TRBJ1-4	TGCGCCAGCAGCCCGGGCCGGGGGGCGGATGAAAAACTGTTTTTT	CASSPGRGADEKLFF
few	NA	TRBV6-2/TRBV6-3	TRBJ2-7	TGTGCCAGCAGTTACGGAGACCTCTACGAGCAGTACTTC	CASSYGDLYEQYF
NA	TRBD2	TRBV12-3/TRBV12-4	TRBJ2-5	TGTGCCAGCAGTTTGGTGACTAGCGGGATCTGGGAGACCCAGTACTTC	CASSLVTSGIWETQYF
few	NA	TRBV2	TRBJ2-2	TGTGCCAGCAGTGGGTGGGGCACCGGGGAGCTGTTTTTT	CASSGWGTGELFF
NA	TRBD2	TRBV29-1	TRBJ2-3	TGCAGCGCCGGGAGGGCCCGGGATACGCAGTATTTT	CSAGRARDTQYF
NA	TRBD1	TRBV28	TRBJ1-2	TGTGCCAGCATTCAAGACAGGGAATATGGCTACACCTTC	CASIQDREYGYTF
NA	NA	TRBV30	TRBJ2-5	TGTGCCTGGGCTCTCCAAGAGACCCAGTACTTC	CAWALQETQYF
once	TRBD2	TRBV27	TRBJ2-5	TGTGCCGGCAGTTTAAAGGGACTAGTGGGACCCAACCAAGAGACCCAGTACTTC	CAGSLKGLVGPNQETQYF
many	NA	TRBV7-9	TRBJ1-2	TGTGCCAGCAGCCCCGAGGAGACAGTTGGCTACACCTTC	CASSPEETVGYTF
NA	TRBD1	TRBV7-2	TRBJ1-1	TGTGCCAGCAGCCCCATGGGACAGCTGAACACTGAAGCTTTCTTT	CASSPMGQLNTEAFF